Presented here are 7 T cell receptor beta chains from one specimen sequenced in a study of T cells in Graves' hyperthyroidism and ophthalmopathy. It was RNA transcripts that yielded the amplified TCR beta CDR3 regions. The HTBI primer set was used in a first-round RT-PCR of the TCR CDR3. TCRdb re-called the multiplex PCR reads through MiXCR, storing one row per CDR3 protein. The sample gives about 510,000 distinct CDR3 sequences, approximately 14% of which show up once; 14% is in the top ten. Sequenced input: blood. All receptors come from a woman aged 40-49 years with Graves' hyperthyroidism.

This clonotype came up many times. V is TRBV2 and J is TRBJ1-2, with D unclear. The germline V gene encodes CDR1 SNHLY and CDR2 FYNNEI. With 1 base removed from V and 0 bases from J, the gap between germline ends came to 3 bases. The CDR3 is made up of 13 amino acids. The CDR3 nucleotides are TGTGCCAGCAGTGAAGAGGCTAACTATGGCTACACCTTC. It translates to CASSEEANYGYTF.

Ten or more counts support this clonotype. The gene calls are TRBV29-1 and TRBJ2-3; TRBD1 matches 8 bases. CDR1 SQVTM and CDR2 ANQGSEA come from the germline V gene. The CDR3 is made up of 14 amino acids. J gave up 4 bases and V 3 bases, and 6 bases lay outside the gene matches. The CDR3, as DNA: TGCAGCGTTGAGGTGGACAGGGTGCCAGATACGCAGTATTTT. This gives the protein CSVEVDRVPDTQYF.

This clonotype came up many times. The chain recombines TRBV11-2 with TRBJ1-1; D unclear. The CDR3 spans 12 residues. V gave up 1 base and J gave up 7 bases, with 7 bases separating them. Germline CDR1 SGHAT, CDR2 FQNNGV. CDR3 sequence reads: CASSLGRFEAFF. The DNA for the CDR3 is TGTGCCAGCAGCTTAGGACGTTTTGAAGCTTTCTTT.

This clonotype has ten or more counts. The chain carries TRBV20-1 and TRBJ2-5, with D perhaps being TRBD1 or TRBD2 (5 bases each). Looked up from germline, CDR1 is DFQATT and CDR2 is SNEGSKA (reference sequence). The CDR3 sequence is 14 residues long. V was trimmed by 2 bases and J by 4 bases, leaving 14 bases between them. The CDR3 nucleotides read TGCAGTGCTAGACCCGGGACGGTGTTAGAGACCCAGTACTTC. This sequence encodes CSARPGTVLETQYF.

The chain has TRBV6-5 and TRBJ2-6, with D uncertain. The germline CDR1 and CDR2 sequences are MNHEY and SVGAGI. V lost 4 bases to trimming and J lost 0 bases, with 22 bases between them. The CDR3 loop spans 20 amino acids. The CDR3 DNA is TGTGCCAGCAGTTCTTTGCTTCGGGCAGGATCTATCTCTGGGGCCAACGTCCTGACTTTC. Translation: CASSSLLRAGSISGANVLTF.

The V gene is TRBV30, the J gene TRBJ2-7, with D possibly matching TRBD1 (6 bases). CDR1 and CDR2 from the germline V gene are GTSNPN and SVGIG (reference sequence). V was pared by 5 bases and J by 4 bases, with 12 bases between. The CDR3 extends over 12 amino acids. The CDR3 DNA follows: TGTGCCTGGGCACAGGGCAAGTACGAGCAGTACTTC. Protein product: CAWAQGKYEQYF.

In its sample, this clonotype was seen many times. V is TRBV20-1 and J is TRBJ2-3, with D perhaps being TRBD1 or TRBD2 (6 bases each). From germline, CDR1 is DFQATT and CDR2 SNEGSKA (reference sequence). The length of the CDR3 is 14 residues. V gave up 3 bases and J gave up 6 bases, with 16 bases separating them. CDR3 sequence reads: CSARAMRGVDTQYF. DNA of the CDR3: TGCAGTGCTAGGGCGATGAGGGGGGTGGATACGCAGTATTTT.